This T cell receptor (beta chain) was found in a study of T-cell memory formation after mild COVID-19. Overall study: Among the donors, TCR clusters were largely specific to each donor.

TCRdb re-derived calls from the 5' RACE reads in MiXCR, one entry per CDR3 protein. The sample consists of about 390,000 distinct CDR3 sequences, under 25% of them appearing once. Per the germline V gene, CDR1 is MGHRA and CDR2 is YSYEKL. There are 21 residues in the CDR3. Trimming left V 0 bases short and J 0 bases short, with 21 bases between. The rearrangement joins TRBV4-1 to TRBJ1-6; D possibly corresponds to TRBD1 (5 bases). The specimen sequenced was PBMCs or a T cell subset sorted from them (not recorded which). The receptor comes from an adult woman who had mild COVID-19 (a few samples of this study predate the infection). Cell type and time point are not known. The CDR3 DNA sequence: TGCGCCAGCAGCCAAGAAGGAATCGGGGGGGAATATTCCTCCTATAATTCACCCCTCCACTTT. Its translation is CASSQEGIGGEYSSYNSPLHF.